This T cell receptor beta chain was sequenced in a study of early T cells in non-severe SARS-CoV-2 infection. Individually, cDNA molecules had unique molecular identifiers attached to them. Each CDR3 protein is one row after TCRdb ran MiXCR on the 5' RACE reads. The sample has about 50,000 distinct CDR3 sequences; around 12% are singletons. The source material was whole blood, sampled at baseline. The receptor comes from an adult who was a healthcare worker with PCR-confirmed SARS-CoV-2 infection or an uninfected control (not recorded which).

CDR3 nucleotide sequence: TGTGCCAGCAGTTCGCCGGGACAGGGTTTGTCTCAGCCCCAGCATTTT. Translation gives CASSSPGQGLSQPQHF. This rearrangement joins TRBV28 to TRBJ1-5; 9 bases agree with TRBD1. CDR1 is MDHEN and CDR2 is SYDVKM in the germline V gene. This CDR3 region has 16 residues. With V trimmed by 4 bases and J by 6 bases, 10 bases remained unmatched.